A selection of T cell receptor beta chains follows, all from one sample in a study of blood T cell repertoires in COVID-19. Repertoires were generated with immunoSEQ multiplex PCR, while TCRdb's copy carries only in-frame clones and drops some. There are 390,000 or so clones in the sample; 80% to 90% occur only once, and around 1% lies in the top ten. The material sequenced was PBMCs or T cells enriched from blood (not recorded which). Receptors originate from a man aged 18 to 30 who had recovered from COVID-19. Both conserved end residues are part of each CDR3. Each record gives: J gene, D gene, V gene, clone size, CDR3 protein, CDR3 DNA. The D gene is left open where the match is weak. Size is omitted from some rows. Given values are once, few, many or a class for expanded clones.

J gene: TRBJ1-4; D gene: TRBD1; V gene: TRBV7-9; clone size: .; CDR3 protein: CARTGTGSEKLFF; CDR3 DNA: TGTGCCCGCACCGGGACAGGAAGCGAAAAACTGTTTTTT
J gene: TRBJ1-1; D gene: .; V gene: TRBV5-1; clone size: .; CDR3 protein: CASTPGIMNTEAFF; CDR3 DNA: TGCGCCAGCACGCCAGGGATCATGAACACTGAAGCTTTCTTT
J gene: TRBJ2-5; D gene: TRBD2; V gene: TRBV2; clone size: once; CDR3 protein: CASSKTSAGETQYF; CDR3 DNA: TGTGCCAGCAGCAAGACTAGCGCGGGGGAGACCCAGTACTTC
J gene: TRBJ2-1; D gene: TRBD2; V gene: TRBV7-3; clone size: .; CDR3 protein: CASSFPGGGLSNEQFF; CDR3 DNA: TGTGCCAGCAGTTTTCCTGGCGGGGGGTTATCGAATGAGCAGTTCTTC
J gene: TRBJ1-5; D gene: TRBD1; V gene: TRBV19; clone size: .; CDR3 protein: CASSSSTGGPQPQHF; CDR3 DNA: TGTGCCAGTAGTAGTAGTACAGGGGGCCCTCAGCCCCAGCATTTT
J gene: TRBJ2-2; D gene: .; V gene: TRBV24-1; clone size: .; CDR3 protein: CATSDQDTGELFF; CDR3 DNA: TGTGCCACCAGTGACCAGGACACCGGGGAGCTGTTTTTT
J gene: TRBJ1-6; D gene: .; V gene: TRBV27; clone size: once; CDR3 protein: CASGHNREMPLHF; CDR3 DNA: TGTGCCAGCGGACACAACAGGGAAATGCCCCTCCACTTT
J gene: TRBJ1-2; D gene: .; V gene: TRBV7-9; clone size: .; CDR3 protein: CASSLGGSRGSNYGYTF; CDR3 DNA: TGTGCCAGCAGCTTAGGAGGGAGCAGGGGCTCCAACTATGGCTACACCTTC
J gene: TRBJ1-3; D gene: .; V gene: TRBV7-9; clone size: once; CDR3 protein: CASSLALGGFVDTIYF; CDR3 DNA: TGTGCCAGCAGCTTAGCGCTAGGAGGTTTTGTGGACACCATATATTTT
J gene: TRBJ2-7; D gene: TRBD1; V gene: TRBV3-1/TRBV3-2; clone size: .; CDR3 protein: CASSRGQQHSYEQYF; CDR3 DNA: TGTGCCAGCAGTAGGGGACAGCAACACTCCTACGAGCAGTACTTC
J gene: TRBJ1-1; D gene: .; V gene: TRBV7-3; clone size: .; CDR3 protein: CASSLFSGTEAFF; CDR3 DNA: TGTGCCAGCAGCTTATTTTCCGGCACTGAAGCTTTCTTT
J gene: TRBJ1-5; D gene: TRBD1; V gene: TRBV28; clone size: .; CDR3 protein: CASSSTGTGSNQPQHF; CDR3 DNA: TGTGCCAGCAGTTCTACCGGGACAGGGAGCAATCAGCCCCAGCATTTT
J gene: TRBJ2-6; D gene: TRBD1; V gene: TRBV29-1; clone size: .; CDR3 protein: CSVDQGAGANVLTF; CDR3 DNA: TGCAGCGTTGATCAGGGGGCTGGGGCCAACGTCCTGACTTTC
J gene: TRBJ2-3; D gene: TRBD2; V gene: TRBV9; clone size: .; CDR3 protein: CASSVTSGGADTDTQYF; CDR3 DNA: TGTGCCAGCAGCGTGACTAGCGGGGGGGCAGACACAGATACGCAGTATTTT
J gene: TRBJ2-7; D gene: .; V gene: TRBV27; clone size: .; CDR3 protein: CASSKQKGRTYEQYF; CDR3 DNA: TGTGCCAGCAGTAAACAGAAGGGGCGAACCTACGAGCAGTACTTC
J gene: TRBJ1-1; D gene: .; V gene: TRBV11-1; clone size: .; CDR3 protein: CASSFNRNTEAFF; CDR3 DNA: TGTGCCAGCAGCTTTAACAGGAACACTGAAGCTTTCTTT
J gene: TRBJ1-6; D gene: TRBD1; V gene: TRBV2; clone size: .; CDR3 protein: CASSQGTGGLSPLHF; CDR3 DNA: TGTGCCAGCAGTCAAGGGACAGGGGGGCTATCACCCCTCCACTTT
J gene: TRBJ2-3; D gene: TRBD1; V gene: TRBV19; clone size: .; CDR3 protein: CASSGTAHTDTQYF; CDR3 DNA: TGTGCCAGTTCCGGGACAGCCCACACAGATACGCAGTATTTT
J gene: TRBJ1-2; D gene: .; V gene: TRBV7-9; clone size: .; CDR3 protein: CASSLMGEVGYTF; CDR3 DNA: TGTGCCAGCAGCTTAATGGGTGAGGTGGGCTACACCTTC
J gene: TRBJ2-6; D gene: .; V gene: TRBV6-5; clone size: .; CDR3 protein: CASTGRSGANVLTF; CDR3 DNA: TGTGCCAGCACTGGGCGCTCTGGGGCCAACGTCCTGACTTTC
J gene: TRBJ2-7; D gene: TRBD1; V gene: TRBV5-8; clone size: .; CDR3 protein: CASSVGTAYEQYF; CDR3 DNA: TGTGCCAGCAGCGTCGGGACAGCCTACGAGCAGTACTTC
J gene: TRBJ2-7; D gene: .; V gene: TRBV4-2; clone size: once; CDR3 protein: CASSQAEAQSYEQYF; CDR3 DNA: TGTGCCAGCAGCCAAGCAGAGGCCCAGTCTTACGAGCAGTACTTC
J gene: TRBJ2-3; D gene: .; V gene: TRBV9; clone size: few; CDR3 protein: CASSVGTTSTDTQYF; CDR3 DNA: TGTGCCAGCAGCGTAGGGACTACTAGCACAGATACGCAGTATTTT
J gene: TRBJ1-1; D gene: .; V gene: TRBV18; clone size: .; CDR3 protein: CASSYGTTTEAFF; CDR3 DNA: TGTGCCAGCTCATATGGGACAACCACTGAAGCTTTCTTT
J gene: TRBJ2-5; D gene: TRBD2; V gene: TRBV3-1/TRBV3-2; clone size: .; CDR3 protein: CASSQILLASGETQYF; CDR3 DNA: TGTGCCAGCAGCCAAATCTTATTGGCTAGCGGAGAGACCCAGTACTTC
J gene: TRBJ2-1; D gene: TRBD1; V gene: TRBV9; clone size: .; CDR3 protein: CASSDRGNEQFF; CDR3 DNA: TGTGCCAGCAGCGACAGGGGTAATGAGCAGTTCTTC
J gene: TRBJ2-7; D gene: TRBD1; V gene: TRBV3-1/TRBV3-2; clone size: .; CDR3 protein: CASSQLSGWGQGSEQYF; CDR3 DNA: TGTGCCAGCAGCCAATTATCAGGGTGGGGACAGGGAAGCGAGCAGTACTTC
J gene: TRBJ1-1; D gene: TRBD1; V gene: TRBV10-2; clone size: .; CDR3 protein: CASRGQGFTTEAFF; CDR3 DNA: TGCGCCAGCAGGGGACAGGGGTTTACCACTGAAGCTTTCTTT
J gene: TRBJ1-3; D gene: TRBD1; V gene: TRBV3-1/TRBV3-2; clone size: .; CDR3 protein: CASSQMLDRAADTIYF; CDR3 DNA: TGTGCCAGCAGCCAAATGCTGGACAGGGCTGCGGACACCATATATTTT
J gene: TRBJ2-1; D gene: .; V gene: TRBV19; clone size: .; CDR3 protein: CASSWDSLRDEQFF; CDR3 DNA: TGTGCCAGTAGTTGGGACTCCCTACGGGATGAGCAGTTCTTC
J gene: TRBJ2-7; D gene: .; V gene: TRBV27; clone size: .; CDR3 protein: CASSLSRGIDSSSYEQYF; CDR3 DNA: TGTGCCAGCAGTTTATCTCGAGGGATAGATTCCTCCTCCTACGAGCAGTACTTC
J gene: TRBJ1-2; D gene: TRBD1; V gene: TRBV3-1/TRBV3-2; clone size: once; CDR3 protein: CASSARTGSYGYTF; CDR3 DNA: TGTGCCAGCAGCGCTAGGACAGGTAGCTATGGCTACACCTTC
J gene: TRBJ1-1; D gene: .; V gene: TRBV7-8; clone size: .; CDR3 protein: CASSLAVNRDTEAFF; CDR3 DNA: TGTGCCAGCAGCTTAGCTGTAAACAGAGACACTGAAGCTTTCTTT
J gene: TRBJ2-1; D gene: TRBD2; V gene: TRBV27; clone size: .; CDR3 protein: CASSLPVAGLYNEQFF; CDR3 DNA: TGTGCCAGCAGTTTACCTGTAGCGGGTCTGTACAATGAGCAGTTCTTC
J gene: TRBJ2-2; D gene: .; V gene: TRBV9; clone size: .; CDR3 protein: CASSLGQNTGELFF; CDR3 DNA: TGTGCCAGCAGCTTGGGACAGAACACCGGGGAGCTGTTTTTT
J gene: TRBJ2-1; D gene: .; V gene: TRBV7-3; clone size: .; CDR3 protein: CASSLYAGKGEQFF; CDR3 DNA: TGTGCCAGCAGCTTATATGCGGGAAAGGGTGAGCAGTTCTTC
J gene: TRBJ2-7; D gene: TRBD1; V gene: TRBV29-1; clone size: .; CDR3 protein: CSVVAGGRGRLSEQYF; CDR3 DNA: TGCAGCGTTGTGGCCGGAGGCAGGGGGCGTCTTTCCGAGCAGTACTTC
J gene: TRBJ1-2; D gene: TRBD1; V gene: TRBV7-8; clone size: .; CDR3 protein: CASSSRPGGNYGYTF; CDR3 DNA: TGTGCCAGCAGCTCCCGCCCAGGGGGCAACTATGGCTACACCTTC
J gene: TRBJ2-3; D gene: TRBD2; V gene: TRBV5-1; clone size: .; CDR3 protein: CASSRTSGPPDTQYF; CDR3 DNA: TGCGCCAGCAGCCGGACTAGCGGTCCCCCAGATACGCAGTATTTT
J gene: TRBJ2-2; D gene: TRBD2; V gene: TRBV27; clone size: .; CDR3 protein: CASSVGREGRTGELFF; CDR3 DNA: TGTGCCAGCAGTGTAGGGAGGGAAGGGAGAACCGGGGAGCTGTTTTTT
J gene: TRBJ2-5; D gene: .; V gene: TRBV28; clone size: .; CDR3 protein: CASSFQGANQETQYF; CDR3 DNA: TGTGCCAGCAGTTTTCAAGGGGCCAACCAAGAGACCCAGTACTTC